This TCR beta chain is from a study of T cells in Graves' hyperthyroidism and ophthalmopathy. The table lists this clonotype with many counts. Germline CDR1 and CDR2: MNHEY and SVGAGI. This CDR3 has 15 residues. V was clipped by 2 bases and J by 0 bases; unmatched bases: 4. Template material for amplifying TCR beta CDR3 regions consisted of RNA transcripts. A set of HTBI primers served as the primers for a first-round RT-PCR of the TCR CDR3. TCRdb re-derived calls from the multiplex PCR reads in MiXCR, one entry per CDR3 protein. The table lists around 610,000 distinct CDR3 sequences, over 12% of them singletons.

The sequenced sample was blood. The rearrangement uses TRBV6-5 and TRBJ2-7; 7 nucleotides align to TRBD1. The sequence derives from a woman in her thirties or forties with Graves' ophthalmopathy. The CDR3 loop is CASSYIPGGSYEQYF. The CDR3, as DNA: TGTGCCAGCAGTTACATCCCAGGGGGCTCCTACGAGCAGTACTTC.